Listed here are 22 T cell receptor delta chains from one sample, sequenced in a study of γδ T cells in repeated Plasmodium falciparum infection (dated by TCRdb to the early 2020s). For bulk TCR repertoire analysis, Vgamma9/Vdelta2+ and Vdelta2-negative gammadelta T cell populations were isolated by flow sorting from peripheral blood mononuclear cells. Library construction relied on multiplex PCR. The data were produced on an Illumina MiSeq. Via CATT, TCRdb reprocessed the public reads, and rows with identical DNA were then joined. The table for this sample lists 75,000 to 100,000 delta-chain clones; about 1.5% of them were counted only once. Roughly 8.1% of the sample is taken by the ten largest. The sequenced sample consisted of gamma-delta T cells from blood. The receptors originated from a pool of human donors (malaria-infected and uninfected, not separated).

This clone was seen a few times. TCRdb assigns this DNA the protein of a much larger clone, which departs from its translation at residue 6; this likely reflects a read error, and the protein shown comes from translating the DNA. The chain combines TRDV1 with TRDJ1; D might be TRDD3 (6 bases). The CDR3 length is 20 residues. Germline V CDR1 and CDR2: TSWWSYY, QGS. Trimming cost V 5 bases and J 0 bases, with 28 bases left between them. DNA for the CDR3: TGTGCTCTTGGGTCAACCTTCACCCGAACACGGTACTGGGACACCGATAAACTCATCTTT. It is translated as CALGSTFTRTRYWDTDKLIF.

This clone was found many times. It is likely a read error: a sequence one base away is far more abundant. The sample carries other DNA sequences with the same CDR3. The chain carries TRDV3 and TRDJ1; 8 positions match TRDD3. Germline lookup yields CDR1 TVYSNPD and CDR2 GDNSRS (reference sequence). With V trimmed by 2 bases and J by 11 bases, 19 bases remained unmatched. CDR3 length: 15 residues. The DNA of the CDR3 is TGTGCCTTTTCCCAGCTCTTGCGGGGATACACCAAGCTCATCTTT. It specifies CAFSQLLRGYTKLIF.

As regards this clone: TCRdb assigns this DNA the protein of a much larger clone, which departs from its translation at residue 20; this likely reflects a read error, and the protein shown comes from translating the DNA. The CDR3 protein is CALGELQIPSYVFRGGYDYQLTDKLIF. Here the CDR3 DNA reads TGTGCTCTTGGGGAACTTCAAATTCCTTCCTACGTCTTTCGAGGGGGATACGATTACCAACTCACCGATAAACTCATCTTT. The chain is built from TRDV1 and TRDJ1; tentatively, D is TRDD3 (10 bases). The J gene, missing from TCRdb, was assigned here through DNA to germline matching. The CDR3 sequence is 27 residues long. The germline V gene has CDR1 TSWWSYY and CDR2 QGS. With 0 bases removed from V and 1 base from J, the gap between germline ends came to 45 bases.

As to this clone: The TCRdb record carries a much larger clone's protein, which differs from this DNA's translation at residues 12 and 13; a read error is the likely cause, and the protein listed here is the DNA translation. V gene TRDV2 combines with J gene TRDJ1; TRDD3 matches 10 bases. This CDR3 comprises 15 residues. The germline V gene has CDR1 GEAIGNYY and CDR2 EKD. The trim removed 3 bases at V and 14 bases at J, leaving 17 bases unmatched. CDR3 bases: TGTGCCTGTGACCTTCGGCTTGGGACTGGGGGATGGTTGATCTTT. It is translated as CACDLRLGTGGWLIF.

This clone was counted between two and nine times. A far larger clone differs by one base, so this is likely a read error. The same CDR3 is also encoded by other DNA sequences in this sample. J is TRDJ3 and V is TRAV23/DV6, with D unresolved. The J gene, missing from TCRdb, was assigned here through DNA to germline matching. This CDR3 is 10 amino acids long. CDR1 is NTAFDY, CDR2 IRPDVSE, per germline (reference sequence). The DNA for the CDR3 is TGTGCGGCAAGCTCGCGACAGATGTTTTTC. Protein: CAASSRQMFF.

This clone was counted a few times. The protein held in TCRdb is that of a much larger clone and does not match this DNA's translation at residue 8, likely because of a read error; the protein shown is translated from the DNA. The CDR3 reads CALGERGESGGSDWDTRQMFF. CDR3 in DNA: TGTGCTCTTGGGGAACGTGGTGAGTCTGGGGGATCAGACTGGGACACCCGACAGATGTTTTTC. The chain links TRDV1 to TRDJ3, with 9 bases aligning to TRDD3. Germline V gene data show CDR1 as TSWWSYY and CDR2 as QGS. After removal of 1 base from V and 3 bases from J, the junction contained 13 bases not matched to a gene. This CDR3 spans 21 amino acids.

This clone has a handful of counts. TCRdb assigns this DNA the protein of a much larger clone, which departs from its translation at residue 17; this likely reflects a read error, and the protein shown comes from translating the DNA. The chain combines TRDV2 with TRDJ1; 7 positions agree with TRDD3. The length of the CDR3 is 18 residues. The germline gives CDR1 GEAIGNYY, CDR2 EKD. The DNA of the CDR3 is TGTGCCTGTGGACGAGTTGTGGTTGGGGGAGACCACACCGATAAACTCACCTTT. Translating it yields CACGRVVVGGDHTDKLTF.

As regards this clone: A read error is possible here, since a much larger clone lies one base away. This chain joins TRDV2 and TRDJ3; TRDD3 agrees at 8 bases. The J gene is not listed in TCRdb, so it was assigned here from a DNA match to germline. CDR3 length: 20 residues. V was clipped by 3 bases and J by 0 bases; unmatched bases: 12. Germline CDR1 GEAIGNYY, CDR2 EKD. Written as DNA, the CDR3 is TGTGCCTGTGACTCTCTACTGGGGGGAAAAAGCTCCTGGGACACCCGACAGATGTTTTTC. The encoded protein is CACDSLLGGKSSWDTRQMFF.

This clone occurred a few times. A far larger clone is one base from this, pointing to a likely read error. Within the sample, other DNA sequences also encode this same CDR3. V is TRDV1 and J is TRDJ1, with 12 bases aligning to TRDD3. In the absence of a J gene in TCRdb, the DNA was matched to germline to assign it here. CDR1 and CDR2 (germline): TSWWSYY, QGS. The ends lost 2 bases at V and 3 bases at J; junction bases unmatched: 22. The CDR3 covers 22 residues. DNA of the CDR3: TGTGCTCTTGGGGAAGGGGCTACGGTACTGGGGGATACCGGTGAGTCCGCCGATAAACTCATCTTT. Amino acids: CALGEGATVLGDTGESADKLIF.

This clone was seen ten or more times. Other DNA variants within this sample encode the same CDR3. The V gene is TRDV1, the J gene TRDJ1, with D possibly being TRDD3 (6 bases). This CDR3 comprises 20 residues. Trimming cost V 0 bases and J 0 bases, with 23 bases left between them. Germline CDR1 and CDR2: TSWWSYY and QGS. The CDR3 coding sequence is TGTGCTCTTGGGGAACTACCTACCGGGGATCCTCAGCCGTACACCGATAAACTCATCTTT. It codes for CALGELPTGDPQPYTDKLIF.

Turning to this clone: For this DNA, TCRdb reports the protein of a much larger clone, which diverges at residue 4, most likely from a read error; the protein presented here is translated directly from the DNA. The chain uses TRDV2 and TRDJ1; 9 bases map to TRDD3. Germline matching of the DNA provided the J gene here, since TCRdb leaves it blank. Germline lookup yields CDR1 GEAIGNYY and CDR2 EKD. The CDR3 is 20 amino acids. Losses at the gene ends were 5 bases for V and 0 bases for J; bases not matched to a gene: 21. This chain's CDR3 is CACGTIGGDTLSPYTDKLIF. The CDR3 region has the DNA TGTGCCTGTGGCACGATCGGGGGGGATACCCTGAGCCCGTACACCGATAAACTCATCTTT.

This clone showed up just a few times. The rearrangement joins TRDV1 to TRDJ1, with TRDD3 matching 10 bases. The J gene, left out of TCRdb, was set here by checking the DNA against germline. This CDR3 is built from 21 residues. Germline loops: CDR1 TSWWSYY, CDR2 QGS. The ends lost 1 base at V and 6 bases at J; junction bases unmatched: 23. The DNA of the CDR3 is TGTGCTCTTGGGGAACGGGGCCCTCAGACTGGGGGATCCCTAAGTCAGAATAAACTCATCTTT. Protein product: CALGERGPQTGGSLSQNKLIF.

This clone was recorded many times. The chain employs TRDV1 and TRDJ1, with 13 bases identical to TRDD3. V dropped 0 bases and J dropped 7; count of bases not matched to a gene: 20. The CDR3 length is 21 residues. CDR1 is TSWWSYY and CDR2 is QGS in the germline V gene. This CDR3 is CALGELPPFYRLGDTPLKLIF. Here the CDR3 DNA reads TGTGCTCTTGGGGAACTGCCCCCCTTCTACCGACTGGGGGATACGCCCCTTAAACTCATCTTT.

This clone was seen at least ten times. This sequence is one base from a far larger clone and is likely a read error. The same CDR3 arises from other DNA sequences in this sample as well. This sequence joins TRDV2 and TRDJ1; 8 bases are shared with TRDD3. The CDR3 is 17 residues long. The germline gives CDR1 GEAIGNYY, CDR2 EKD. The CDR3: CACDTVGGSGVTDKLIF. CDR3 bases: TGTGCCTGTGACACCGTTGGGGGATCCGGGGTCACCGATAAACTCATCTTC.

This clone was recorded a few times. Just one base apart from a much larger clone, this may be a read error. This sample also contains other DNA sequences that code for the same CDR3. The J gene is TRDJ1, the V gene TRDV1, with 11 bases fitting TRDD3. The CDR3 is 19 residues long. Germline assignment: CDR1 TSWWSYY and CDR2 QGS. Here the CDR3 reads CALGELALLGDKGTDKLIF. The CDR3 region has the DNA TGTGCCCTTGGGGAACTCGCGTTACTGGGGGATAAGGGCACCGATAAACTCATCTTT.

This clone was seen ten or more times. The CDR3 region has the DNA TGTGCTCTTGGGGAGCGCTTCGACTGGGGGATAAAAGACGCCGATAAACTCATCTTT. As protein: CALGERFDWGIKDADKLIF. The chain links TRDV1 to TRDJ1, with TRDD3 identical over 11 bases. Germline values: CDR1 TSWWSYY, CDR2 QGS. The CDR3 totals 19 residues. Trimming cost V 3 bases and J 3 bases; bases outside gene matches: 15.

This clone was observed a handful of times. TCRdb has a much larger clone's protein, which differs at residue 16 from the translation of this DNA, likely because of a read error; what is shown is the protein translated from the DNA. The rearrangement joins TRDV1 to TRDJ1, with 8 bases lining up with TRDD3. Germline assignment: CDR1 TSWWSYY and CDR2 QGS. CDR3 length: 20 amino acids. The DNA for the CDR3 is TGTGCTCTTGGGGAACCCAGCCCTCCCAAATACTGGGGGCTCACCGGTAAACTCATCTTT. Translating it yields CALGEPSPPKYWGLTGKLIF.

This clone was picked up many times. The V gene call is TRDV2, and the J gene call is absent; the table's D gene call, TRDD3, was not cross checked with the DNA. Germline CDR1 reads GEAIGNYY; CDR2 reads EKD. The CDR3 is made up of 17 amino acids. This CDR3 is CACDRMGGSPGTDKHIF. In DNA form, the CDR3 reads TGTGCCTGCGACCGGATGGGGGGATCTCCGGGCACCGATAAACACATCTTT.

This clone was seen only a few times. TCRdb has a much larger clone's protein, which differs at residue 6 from the translation of this DNA, likely because of a read error; what is shown is the protein translated from the DNA. This sequence joins TRDV2 and TRDJ3; 7 bases line up with TRDD3. TCRdb leaves out the J gene; it was filled in here by matching the DNA to germline. The V and J ends lost 0 bases and 0 bases, in that order; junction bases with no gene match: 10. The CDR3 totals 20 residues. Germline V CDR1 and CDR2: GEAIGNYY, EKD. Written as DNA, the CDR3 is TGTGCCTGTGACACCGTGGGATACCCGAAAAGCTCCTGGGACACCCGACAGATGTTTTTC. It yields the protein CACDTVGYPKSSWDTRQMFF.

Of note for this clone: It differs at one base from a far larger clone, so likely a read error. The sample carries other DNA sequences with the same CDR3. The J gene is TRDJ1, the V gene TRDV1, with 8 bases aligning to TRDD3. TCRdb gives no J gene; it was assigned here by matching the DNA to germline. CDR3 size: 21 residues. From germline, CDR1 is TSWWSYY and CDR2 QGS. The CDR3 region is CALGEYGVPYWGPRGTDKLIF. CDR3 DNA sequence: TGCGCTCTTGGGGAATATGGTGTACCCTACTGGGGGCCAAGGGGCACCGATAAACTCATCTTT.

For this clone: The TCRdb protein, from a much larger clone, departs from this DNA's translation at residue 12, likely by read error; the protein shown derives from the DNA. The CDR3 DNA follows: TGTGCTCTTGGGCTTAGCCCCACCGCCACCGTCAGACTCATCTTT. It is translated as CALGLSPTATVRLIF. V and J are TRDV1 and TRDJ1, with D uncertain. Matching the DNA to germline supplied the J gene, which TCRdb does not give. With 5 bases removed from V and 10 bases from J, the gap between germline ends came to 23 bases. The length of the CDR3 is 15 residues. The V gene's germline CDR1 is TSWWSYY and CDR2 QGS.

This clone has just a few counts. TCRdb has a much larger clone's protein, which differs at residue 3 from the translation of this DNA, likely because of a read error; what is shown is the protein translated from the DNA. CDR3 bases: TGTGCCTATGACGTACTGGGGGATACGAGCTCCTGGGACACCCGACAGATGTTTTTC. Its translation: CAYDVLGDTSSWDTRQMFF. This chain joins TRDV2 and TRDJ3, with 13 bases identical to TRDD3. Germline CDR1 and CDR2: GEAIGNYY and EKD. The CDR3 runs 19 residues.